This T cell receptor (beta chain) appears in the sequencing data of a study of CD8+CD57+ T cells in acquired aplastic anemia (dated by TCRdb to the late 2010s). Regarding the study in general: DNA extracted from sorted CD4+ and CD8+ cells had a mean of roughly 3.4 ug, with a range of roughly 0.2 to 27.4 ug. A CD8+CD57+ expansion meant a frequency higher than the mean frequency seen in healthy subjects. What the research found in general, with its limitations: Between patients and healthy controls, no significant difference in CD8+ Simpson's diversity was found (P=0.060). Fewer than 30 CD8+ CDR3 sequences were found in both patients and controls but appeared to be highly expressed in patients and within the immunodominant clones of the patients.

About this clonotype: What this receptor recognizes is not known. Base qualities are not provided; no much larger clone lies one nucleotide away.

Flow cytometry had shown CD8+CD57+ cell expansion in the patients selected for sequencing. Severe acquired aplastic anemia was diagnosed in all patients according to International Study of Aplastic Anemia and Agranulocytosis and Camitta criteria. No therapy had been received by the patients at the time of blood sampling. TCR repertoires of sorted CD4+ and CD8+ blood T cells from severe aplastic anemia patients and healthy subjects were deep-sequenced in the study. In the USA, patient enrollment took place under clinicaltrials.gov protocols 00001620, 01623167, 00001397, 00071045, 00081523 and 00961064. Ficoll-Paque density gradient centrifugation was used to isolate peripheral blood mononuclear cells. Before DNA extraction, CD4+ and CD8+ T cells were sorted with FACS or magnetic beads. Genomic DNA was used as template for profiling of TCR beta VDJ combinations and CDR3 sequences. An Illumina HiSeq 2000 was the platform used for TCR repertoire sequencing. As for the original processing: TRBV/TRBJ rearrangement plots, CDR3 size and DJ length profiles, and Simpson's diversity index were used to evaluate the repertoires. The most abundant DNA sequence in the deep sequencing data was taken as the immunodominant clone. CDR3 amino acid sequences were screened for sharing across subjects and were compared with published repertoires and the VDJdb database. TCRdb passed the public sequencing reads through fastp at Q25 and MiXCR, retaining productive beta sequences. When rows share a CDR3 protein, they turn into one entry using the most common DNA and genes. TCRdb's processing, not the authors' own work, is the source of the V and J calls. The sample table holds approximately 190,000 distinct CDR3 sequences, of which nearly 50% were seen once. Around a tenth of the sample is taken by the ten largest.

Source material: sorted CD4+, CD8+, or CD8+CD57+ T cells (not recorded which) from PBMCs. This receptor was obtained from a human donor with aplastic anemia.

This receptor has the CDR3 CATSMLRGFEQYF. The sequenced DNA is TGTGCCACCAGCATGCTTAGGGGGTTCGAGCAGTACTTC. The sequence links TRBV15 to TRBJ2-7; TRBD1 is a possible D gene, resting on 6 matching bases. The germline V gene (reference sequence) supplies CDR1 LNHNV and CDR2 YYDKDF. Counted from cysteine to phenylalanine, this CDR3 has 13 amino acids. CDR3 DNA only is kept here, 39 bases in frame from base 1. A distance of 13 bases separates the germline ends of V and J, which lose 4 bases and 6 bases respectively.